Listed below are T cell receptor beta chains from one sample, sequenced in a study of T cell responses to AZD1222 COVID-19 vaccine. TCRdb's table, derived via immunoSEQ multiplex PCR, lists solely in-frame clones and lacks some. The profile shows over 110,000 clones, 90% of them singletons. Sequenced here: peripheral blood, sampled 28 days after the second AZD1222 dose. Receptors originate from an adult who received the AZD1222 COVID-19 vaccine. Each CDR3 is given with its conserved first and last residue. A D gene is named only where the DNA matches it firmly. Size is omitted from some rows. Given values are once, few, many or a class for expanded clones.

-	TRBV28	TRBJ2-3	TRBD2	TGTGCCAGCAGTCGTAGCGGGGCTAGCACAGATACGCAGTATTTT	CASSRSGASTDTQYF
-	TRBV6-5	TRBJ1-1	TRBD1	TGTGCCAGCAGGTCAGGGACAGGGGGGGACACTGAAGCTTTCTTT	CASRSGTGGDTEAFF
-	TRBV6-1	TRBJ1-1	-	TGTGCCAGCAGTGAAGAAAAGAACACTGAAGCTTTCTTT	CASSEEKNTEAFF
once	TRBV12-3/TRBV12-4	TRBJ2-1	-	TGTGCCAGCAGTTTCAACAGGTGGAATGAGCAGTTCTTC	CASSFNRWNEQFF
-	TRBV11-2	TRBJ1-4	-	TGTGCCAGCAGCTGGCTTGATGAAAAACTGTTTTTT	CASSWLDEKLFF
-	TRBV20-1	TRBJ2-1	-	TGCAGTGCTCGGGGCGGCGAGCAGTTCTTC	CSARGGEQFF
-	TRBV2	TRBJ1-1	TRBD1	TGTGCCAGCATCCGGACAGGGGGCTTCACTGAAGCTTTCTTT	CASIRTGGFTEAFF
-	TRBV5-4	TRBJ2-1	TRBD1	TGTGCCAGCAGCTGGACCTCCGGGACAGGGGTACATGAGCAGTTCTTC	CASSWTSGTGVHEQFF
-	TRBV5-1	TRBJ1-3	-	TGCGCCAGCAGCGAACTGACAGGTTGGAGCTCTGGAAACACCATATATTTT	CASSELTGWSSGNTIYF
-	TRBV23-1	TRBJ1-5	-	TGCGCCAGCAGTCAAGGGGGGGACCAGCCCCAGCATTTT	CASSQGGDQPQHF
-	TRBV27	TRBJ1-5	-	TGTGCCAGCAGTTTAGGGCGGAGCAATCAGCCCCAGCATTTT	CASSLGRSNQPQHF
-	TRBV7-2	TRBJ1-2	TRBD1	TGTGCCAGCAGCCCAGCGACAGGGTTAGGTGGCTACACCTTC	CASSPATGLGGYTF
-	TRBV6-5	TRBJ1-5	-	TGTGCCAGCAATGGGGGGCAGAATAATCAGCCCCAGCATTTT	CASNGGQNNQPQHF
-	TRBV5-1	TRBJ2-3	-	TGCGCCAGCAGCATACAACCAGGGGAGGGCGCAGATACGCAGTATTTT	CASSIQPGEGADTQYF
-	TRBV9	TRBJ1-3	TRBD1	TGTGCCAGCAGTGAAAAATCTTCGACAGGGGTTGGAAACACCATATATTTT	CASSEKSSTGVGNTIYF
medium-sized	TRBV9	TRBJ1-1	-	TGTGCCAGCAGCGCTCAGCAGAGCATGAACACTGAAGCTTTCTTT	CASSAQQSMNTEAFF
-	TRBV30	TRBJ1-3	-	TGTGCCTGGTCAGGGGATGGAAACACCATATATTTT	CAWSGDGNTIYF
-	TRBV11-2	TRBJ1-5	-	TGTGCCAGCAGTAGGGGGACAAATAGCAATCAGCCCCAGCATTTT	CASSRGTNSNQPQHF
-	TRBV10-3	TRBJ1-1	-	TGTGCCATCAGTTACGCCGACGCAACTGAAGCTTTCTTT	CAISYADATEAFF
-	TRBV5-1	TRBJ1-1	-	TGCGCCAGCAGCTTGGAACAGCGAAACACTGAAGCTTTCTTT	CASSLEQRNTEAFF
-	TRBV27	TRBJ2-3	-	TGTGCCAGCAGTCCCTTTCCCCGGACTGGAGATACGCAGTATTTT	CASSPFPRTGDTQYF
-	TRBV11-2	TRBJ1-3	TRBD1	TGTGCCAGCAGCCCACTACCGGGACAGGAAACAGGGGATAGAAACACCATATATTTT	CASSPLPGQETGDRNTIYF
-	TRBV6-5	TRBJ1-1	-	TGTGCCAGCTCCTCCGCGGGGGTCATGAACACTGAAGCTTTCTTT	CASSSAGVMNTEAFF
-	TRBV3-1/TRBV3-2	TRBJ2-3	TRBD2	TGTGCCAGCAGCCTGGGGACTAACACAGATACGCAGTATTTT	CASSLGTNTDTQYF
-	TRBV2	TRBJ1-5	-	TGTGCCAGCAGTGGAAACAGGGTTGGCAGTCAGCCCCAGCATTTT	CASSGNRVGSQPQHF
-	TRBV22-1	TRBJ1-3	-	TGTCCTGGGAGCGCACGTCCCGGAAACACCATATATTTT	CPGSARPGNTIYF
-	TRBV6-5	TRBJ1-6	TRBD1	TGTGCCAGCAGAAACTGGGGGACAGTAAATTCACCCCTCCACTTT	CASRNWGTVNSPLHF
-	TRBV29-1	TRBJ2-2	-	TGCAGCGGCACTCGGCAGGGGAACACCGGGGAGCTGTTTTTT	CSGTRQGNTGELFF
-	TRBV24-1	TRBJ1-2	TRBD1	TGTGCCACCAGTGATTCGGATGCCAGGGGGCCCTATGGCTACACCTTC	CATSDSDARGPYGYTF